The 16 T cell receptor beta chains below were found in one sample sequenced in a study of blood T cells in healthy people across ages (dated by TCRdb to between 2015 and 2017). The library was built by means of 5' RACE. TCRdb shows the sequencer as Illumina HiSeq 2500. The second PCR ran for roughly 7 to 12 cycles and used a J-beta primer mix along with a sample-barcoded 5' primer. TCRdb reanalyzed the raw reads on its own, using fastp at Q25 for trimming and MiXCR for clone calling, and kept in-frame beta chains. Rows are unified per CDR3 protein, each entry keeping the most common DNA and genes. This sample gives around 940,000 distinct CDR3 sequences in total; roughly half of them show up just once. In total, the top ten clones hold about a fifth of the sample. The sample taken for sequencing was blood. These receptors came from an older woman in good health.

V and J are TRBV7-2 and TRBJ2-4; maybe TRBD1 (5 bases). The J call may be incorrect, as the DNA end agrees better with TRBJ2-7. The germline CDR1 and CDR2 sequences are SGHTA and FQGNSA. CDR3 length equals 16 residues. The CDR3 sequence is CASSKDRQGRTYEQYF. In nucleotides, the CDR3 is TGTGCCAGCAGCAAAGATCGGCAGGGTAGGACCTACGAGCAGTACTTC.

This clonotype was seen a handful of times. The rearrangement links TRBV29-1 to TRBJ1-1; maybe TRBD1 (5 bases). CDR3 length: 11 amino acids. With 7 bases removed from V and 7 bases from J, the gap between germline ends came to 13 bases. In germline, CDR1 is SQVTM, CDR2 ANQGSEA. CDR3 loop: CSARPTGEAFF. The CDR3 DNA reads as TGCAGCGCCCGTCCTACAGGTGAAGCTTTCTTT.

This clonotype was detected many times. The chain carries TRBV7-2 and TRBJ2-7; TRBD2 might be the D (6 bases). The V gene lost 3 bases and the J gene lost 6 bases, with 9 bases spanning the gap. The CDR3 has 12 residues. Germline lookup yields CDR1 SGHTA and CDR2 FQGNSA. In DNA, the CDR3 is TGTGCCAGCAGCTTGATGGGACTCGAGCAGTACTTC. Amino acid sequence: CASSLMGLEQYF.

This clonotype was observed once. The V call is TRBV5-1, the J call TRBJ2-1, with unresolved D. The CDR3 length is 13 residues. Trimming pared 0 bases from V and 11 bases from J, leaving 12 bases between. Germline values: CDR1 SGHRS, CDR2 YFSETQ. The chain's CDR3 is CASSLARGGQQFF. For the CDR3, the DNA is TGCGCCAGCAGCTTGGCCCGAGGCGGACAGCAGTTCTTC.

The CDR3: CASSRPGDPYNEQFF. The CDR3 DNA sequence: TGTGCCAGCAGCCGCCCGGGAGATCCCTACAATGAGCAGTTCTTC. V and J are TRBV7-3 and TRBJ2-1; a weak D match, TRBD2 (6 bases). Germline CDR1 is SGHTA and CDR2 is FQGTGA. The CDR3 runs 15 residues. V lost 5 bases and J lost 2, with 13 bases in between.

The chain couples TRBV3-1 to TRBJ2-6; D gene unclear. V lost 3 bases and J 2 bases, leaving 8 bases between the germline ends. Germline loops: CDR1 LGHDT, CDR2 YNNKEL (reference sequence). This CDR3 is 15 amino acids long. The CDR3 loop is CASSHLVTGANVLTF. In DNA, the CDR3 is TGTGCCAGCAGCCACTTGGTAACTGGGGCCAACGTCCTGACTTTC.

This rearrangement joins TRBV7-9 to TRBJ2-7; 10 positions match TRBD1. The V gene's germline CDR1 is SEHNR and CDR2 FQNEAQ (reference sequence). Unmatched junction bases numbered 8, after V lost 8 bases and J lost 7 bases. This CDR3 comprises 13 residues. CDR3: CASDRGPSDEQYF. DNA of the CDR3: TGTGCCAGCGACAGGGGGCCTTCAGATGAGCAGTACTTC. Full variable domain (outside the CDR3, taken from reference TRBV7-9 and TRBJ2-7): DTGVSQNPRHKITKRGQNVTFRCDPISEHNRLYWYRQTLGQGPEFLTYFQNEAQLEKSRLLSDRFSAERPKGSFSTLEIQRTEQGDSAMYLCASDRGPSDEQYFGPGTRLTVT.

V gene TRBV29-1 combines with J gene TRBJ1-4; 8 positions match TRBD1. V lost 7 bases and J lost 7; bases outside the gene matches: 11. The CDR3 extends over 14 amino acids. CDR1 SQVTM and CDR2 ANQGSEA come from the germline V gene. CDR3 nucleotide sequence: TGCAGCGCCCTTCCAGGGGGCCGGGCTGAAAAACTGTTTTTT. Translated, it gives CSALPGGRAEKLFF.

At least ten counts were recorded for this clonotype. The rearrangement uses TRBV5-1 and TRBJ2-7, with a possible D match to TRBD2 (6 bases). This CDR3 comprises 14 residues. Between the trimmed V and J ends, which lost 3 bases and 1 base, there was a span of 11 bases. Germline V CDR1 and CDR2: SGHRS, YFSETQ. CDR3 residues: CASSWDLGSYEQYF. The DNA of the CDR3 is TGCGCCAGCAGCTGGGACTTGGGGTCCTACGAGCAGTACTTC.

The chain couples TRBV11-2 to TRBJ1-3; tentative D call: TRBD1 (5 bases). V lost 3 bases, J lost 4 bases, and 10 bases lay in between. The CDR3 sequence is 14 residues long. The germline V gene has CDR1 SGHAT and CDR2 FQNNGV. CDR3 protein: CASSFGTAGNTIYF. The CDR3 DNA reads as TGTGCCAGCAGCTTCGGGACGGCAGGAAACACCATATATTTT.

As concerns this clonotype: A read error may produce the germline difference seen at one junction end. The chain has TRBV5-8 and TRBJ1-6; D may be TRBD1 (5 bases). Looked up from germline, CDR1 is SGHTS and CDR2 is YDEGEE. The CDR3 consists of 14 residues. The CDR3 protein is CTSSPQAWDSPLHF. In DNA form, the CDR3 reads TGTACCAGCAGCCCACAGGCCTGGGATTCACCCCTCCACTTT.

The chain couples TRBV20-1 to TRBJ1-5; TRBD1 might be the D (6 bases). The CDR3 totals 15 residues. Trimming removed 4 bases from V and 7 bases from J, with 20 bases in between. CDR1 is DFQATT and CDR2 is SNEGSKA in the germline V gene (reference sequence). CDR3 in DNA: TGCAGTGCTACCCACCCGGCCCGCAGGGGCCAGCCCCAGCATTTT. Protein sequence: CSATHPARRGQPQHF.

The rearrangement links TRBV6-1 to TRBJ2-6; the D call may be TRBD1 or TRBD2 (5 bases each). V lost 8 bases to trimming and J lost 0 bases, with 17 bases between them. Germline lookup yields CDR1 MNHNS and CDR2 SASEGT. The CDR3 sequence is 17 residues long. The CDR3 nucleotides are TGTGCCAGCTCGGGTGGGGGTGCTTACTCTGGGGCCAACGTCCTGACTTTC. This translates into CASSGGGAYSGANVLTF.

The genes are TRBV9 and TRBJ2-2; D perhaps matches TRBD2 (6 bases). The CDR3 length is 16 residues. V gave up 3 bases and J gave up 2 bases, with 14 bases separating them. Germline V lookup: CDR1 SGDLS, CDR2 YYNGEE. CDR3 bases: TGTGCCAGCAGCGGCCGGGACGGACTAAACACCGGGGAGCTGTTTTTT. This sequence encodes CASSGRDGLNTGELFF.

This clonotype came up a few times. The rearrangement uses TRBV6-5 and TRBJ2-7, with TRBD2 identical over 8 bases. Germline V gene data show CDR1 as MNHEY and CDR2 as SVGAGI. The CDR3 is made up of 16 amino acids. V was pared by 7 bases and J by 6 bases, with 17 bases of the junction left unmatched. This chain's CDR3 is CASTGPRGSGRPEQYF. The CDR3 DNA reads as TGTGCCAGCACCGGGCCAAGGGGAAGCGGGAGACCCGAGCAGTACTTC.

This clonotype was seen a few times. The J gene is TRBJ2-3, the V gene TRBV15, with 7 bases aligning to TRBD1. V trimming: 0 bases; J trimming: 1 base; junction bases outside the gene matches: 4. Germline V gene data show CDR1 as LNHNV and CDR2 as YYDKDF (reference sequence). The CDR3 loop spans 16 amino acids. CDR3 in amino acids: CATSRDLGTGTDTQYF. The CDR3 DNA sequence: TGTGCCACCAGCAGAGATTTGGGGACAGGCACAGATACGCAGTATTTT. Full variable domain (remainder filled in from reference TRBV15 and TRBJ2-3): DAMVIQNPRYQVTQFGKPVTLSCSQTLNHNVMYWYQQKSSQAPKLLFHYYDKDFNNEADTPDNFQSRRPNTSFCFLDIRSPGLGDTAMYLCATSRDLGTGTDTQYFGPGTRLTVL.